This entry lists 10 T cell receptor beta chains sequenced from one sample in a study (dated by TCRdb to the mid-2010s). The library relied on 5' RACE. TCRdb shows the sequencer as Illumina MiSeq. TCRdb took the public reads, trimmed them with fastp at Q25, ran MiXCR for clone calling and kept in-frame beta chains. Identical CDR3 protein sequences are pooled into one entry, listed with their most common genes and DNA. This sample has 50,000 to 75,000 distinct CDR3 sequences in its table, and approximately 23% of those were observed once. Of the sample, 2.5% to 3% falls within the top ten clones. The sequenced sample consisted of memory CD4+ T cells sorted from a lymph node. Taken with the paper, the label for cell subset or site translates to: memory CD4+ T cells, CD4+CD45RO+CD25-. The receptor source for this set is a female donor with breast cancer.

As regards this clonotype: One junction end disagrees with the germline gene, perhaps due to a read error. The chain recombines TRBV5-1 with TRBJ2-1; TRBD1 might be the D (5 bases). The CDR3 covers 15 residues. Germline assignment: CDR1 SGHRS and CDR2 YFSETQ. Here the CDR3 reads CANSLEQVRVNEQFF. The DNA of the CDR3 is TGCGCCAACAGCTTGGAACAGGTTCGGGTCAATGAGCAGTTCTTC.

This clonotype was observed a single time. The CDR3 nucleotides are TGTGCCAGCAGCGTTCGTGGCGAACGCACCGGGGAGCTGTTTTTT. Amino acid sequence: CASSVRGERTGELFF. V usage is TRBV9 and J usage is TRBJ2-2; D unresolved. Trimming pared 2 bases from V and 4 bases from J, leaving 12 bases between. Per germline, CDR1 SGDLS and CDR2 YYNGEE. The CDR3 runs to 15 residues.

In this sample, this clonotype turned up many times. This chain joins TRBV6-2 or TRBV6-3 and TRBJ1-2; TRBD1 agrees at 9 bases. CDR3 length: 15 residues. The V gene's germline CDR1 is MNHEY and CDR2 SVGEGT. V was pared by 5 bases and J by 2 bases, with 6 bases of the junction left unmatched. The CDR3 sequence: CASSLGTGNNYGYTF. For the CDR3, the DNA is TGTGCCAGCAGTCTTGGGACAGGGAACAACTATGGCTACACCTTC.

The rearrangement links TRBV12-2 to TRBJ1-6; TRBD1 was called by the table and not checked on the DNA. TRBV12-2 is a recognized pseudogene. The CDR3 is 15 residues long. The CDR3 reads CASRLNPGYNSPLHF. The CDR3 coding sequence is TGTGCAAGTCGCTTAAACCCCGGGTATAATTCACCCCTCCACTTT.

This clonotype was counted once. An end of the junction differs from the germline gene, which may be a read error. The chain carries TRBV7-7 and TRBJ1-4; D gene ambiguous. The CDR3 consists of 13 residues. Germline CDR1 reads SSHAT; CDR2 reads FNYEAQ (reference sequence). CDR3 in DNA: TGTGCTAGCAGCTTAAGGATAGGGGAAAAACTGTTTTTT. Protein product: CASSLRIGEKLFF.

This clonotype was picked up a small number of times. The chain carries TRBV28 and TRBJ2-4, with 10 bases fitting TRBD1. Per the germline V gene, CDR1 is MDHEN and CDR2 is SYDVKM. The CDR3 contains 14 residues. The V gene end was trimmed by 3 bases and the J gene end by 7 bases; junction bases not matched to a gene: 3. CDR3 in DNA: TGTGCCAGCAGTTTTAGGGACAGGGGCAACATTCAGTACTTC. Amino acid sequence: CASSFRDRGNIQYF. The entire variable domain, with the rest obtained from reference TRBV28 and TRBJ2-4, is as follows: DVKVTQSSRYLVKRTGEKVFLECVQDMDHENMFWYRQDPGLGLRLIYFSYDVKMKEKGDIPEGYSVSREKKERFSLILESASTNQTSMYLCASSFRDRGNIQYFGAGTRLSVL.

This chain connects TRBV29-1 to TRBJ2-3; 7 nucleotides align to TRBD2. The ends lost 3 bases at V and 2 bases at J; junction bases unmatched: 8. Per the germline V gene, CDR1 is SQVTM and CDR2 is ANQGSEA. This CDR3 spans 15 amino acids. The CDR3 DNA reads TGCAGCGTTGATCTAATAGCGGGCCACACAGATACGCAGTATTTT. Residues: CSVDLIAGHTDTQYF.

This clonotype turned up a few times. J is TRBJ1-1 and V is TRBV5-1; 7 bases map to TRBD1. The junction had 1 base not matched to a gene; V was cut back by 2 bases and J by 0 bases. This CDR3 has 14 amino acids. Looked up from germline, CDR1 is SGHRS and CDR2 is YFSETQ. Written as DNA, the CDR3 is TGCGCCAGCAGCTTCGACAGGGTGAACACTGAAGCTTTCTTT. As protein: CASSFDRVNTEAFF.

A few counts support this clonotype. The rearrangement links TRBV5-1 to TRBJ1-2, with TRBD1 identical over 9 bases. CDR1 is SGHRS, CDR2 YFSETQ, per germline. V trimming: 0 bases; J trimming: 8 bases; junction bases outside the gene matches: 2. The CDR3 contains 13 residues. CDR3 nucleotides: TGCGCCAGCAGCTTGGGGGACAGGGAAGGCTACACCTTC. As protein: CASSLGDREGYTF.

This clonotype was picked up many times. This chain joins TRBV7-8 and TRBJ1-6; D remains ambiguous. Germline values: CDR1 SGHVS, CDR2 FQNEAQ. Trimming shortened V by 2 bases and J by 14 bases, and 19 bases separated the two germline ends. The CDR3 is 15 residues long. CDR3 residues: CASSLLRTTNSALHF. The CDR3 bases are TGTGCCAGCAGCTTATTGAGGACGACTAATTCGGCCCTCCACTTT. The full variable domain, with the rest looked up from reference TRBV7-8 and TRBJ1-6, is GAGVSQSPRYKVAKRGQDVALRCDPISGHVSLFWYQQALGQGPEFLTYFQNEAQLDKSGLPSDRFFAERPEGSVSTLKIQRTQQEDSAVYLCASSLLRTTNSALHFGNGTRLTVT.